The 26 T cell receptor beta chains presented below share a single source sample, sequenced in a study of STAT5B mutations in CD4+ large granular lymphocyte leukemia. Data came from immunoSEQ multiplex PCR; TCRdb stores just in-frame clones and leaves some out. The table records 7,500 to 8,500 clones, 76% of them present only once. Sequenced: PBMCs. The receptors stem from a woman aged 60-70 years with CD4+ T-cell large granular lymphocyte leukemia.

The count of this clone is one. This chain links TRBV7-8 with TRBJ2-2; 7 bases agree with TRBD2. CDR1 and CDR2 from the germline V gene are SGHVS and FQNEAQ. This CDR3 region has 15 residues. The V and J ends lost 1 base and 7 bases, in that order; junction bases with no gene match: 6. CDR3 protein: CASSLGGGRGGELFF. CDR3 nucleotides: TGTGCCAGCAGCTTAGGCGGGGGAAGGGGCGGGGAGCTGTTTTTT.

The chain couples TRBV29-1 to TRBJ2-3, with D possibly being TRBD1 (6 bases). The CDR3 covers 14 residues. The V gene's germline CDR1 is SQVTM and CDR2 ANQGSEA. V was pared by 8 bases and J by 5 bases, with 20 bases between. The CDR3 is CSSAGEFKQDTQYF. DNA for the CDR3: TGCAGCTCCGCAGGGGAATTTAAGCAAGATACGCAGTATTTT.

The genes are TRBV27 and TRBJ1-5; D gene ambiguous. With 6 bases removed from V and 1 base from J, the gap between germline ends came to 10 bases. Germline V gene data show CDR1 as MNHEY and CDR2 as SMNVEV (reference sequence). The CDR3 length is 14 residues. CDR3 sequence (DNA): TGTGCCAGCAGCCTAAATCGAAGCAATCAGCCCCAGCATTTT. Translating gives CASSLNRSNQPQHF.

J is TRBJ2-7 and V is TRBV30, with 8 positions matching TRBD1. The CDR3 is 13 amino acids. CDR1 GTSNPN and CDR2 SVGIG come from the germline V gene (reference sequence). The J segment lost 0 bases and the V segment lost 5 bases, leaving 3 bases of the junction unmatched. The CDR3, as DNA: TGTGCCTGGGGGACAGGTAACTCCTACGAGCAGTACTTC. This codes for CAWGTGNSYEQYF.

The chain is built from TRBV5-1 and TRBJ2-1, with D uncertain. V was cut by 6 bases and J by 5 bases, with 12 bases left in between. The CDR3 contains 13 residues. Germline-derived CDR1 and CDR2 are SGHRS and YFSETQ. The CDR3 loop reads CASTSGRNNEQFF. The CDR3 DNA sequence: TGCGCCAGCACTTCGGGTCGTAACAATGAGCAGTTCTTC.

This clone was counted once. The gene calls are TRBV2 and TRBJ1-6; D not certain. The CDR3 has 14 residues. V shed 5 bases and J shed 2 bases, with 7 bases lying between them. The germline V gene encodes CDR1 SNHLY and CDR2 FYNNEI. CDR3 amino acids: CASSHPTYNSPLHF. In DNA, the CDR3 is TGTGCCAGCAGTCACCCCACCTATAATTCACCCCTCCACTTT.

The rearrangement links TRBV28 to TRBJ2-7; tentatively, D is TRBD1 (5 bases). Germline values: CDR1 MDHEN, CDR2 SYDVKM. The CDR3 contains 14 residues. Trimming removed 2 bases at V and 3 bases at J, with 11 bases between. The CDR3 region has the DNA TGTGCCAGCAGTTTAATTGACAGTAGCTACGAGCAGTACTTC. Its protein is CASSLIDSSYEQYF.

The chain has TRBV5-4 and TRBJ1-1; TRBD1 is a possible D gene (6 bases). The V gene's germline CDR1 is SGHNT and CDR2 YYREEE (reference sequence). V was pared by 0 bases and J by 4 bases, with 7 bases between. This CDR3 comprises 13 residues. The CDR3 sequence: CASSLEQGTEAFF. The DNA of the CDR3 is TGTGCCAGCAGCTTGGAACAGGGCACTGAAGCTTTCTTT.

The genes are TRBV5-6 and TRBJ1-5; D is uncertain. There are 15 residues in the CDR3. Germline CDR1 SGHDT, CDR2 YYEEEE. Trimming cost V 0 bases and J 10 bases, with 17 bases left between them. DNA of the CDR3: TGTGCCAGCAGCTTGGCCGTCGCCGACGAACAACCCCAGCATTTT. Translation: CASSLAVADEQPQHF.

This chain uses TRBV14 with TRBJ2-4; the match to TRBD1 covers 9 bases. The CDR3 has 15 amino acids. V was clipped by 2 bases and J by 8 bases; unmatched bases: 7. Germline V gives CDR1 SGHDN, CDR2 FVKESK. Written as DNA, the CDR3 is TGTGCCAGCAGCCAACCTGACAGGGGGACAGACATTCAGTACTTC. It specifies CASSQPDRGTDIQYF.

The chain couples TRBV2 to TRBJ2-1; a possible D gene is TRBD2 (6 bases). The germline V gene has CDR1 SNHLY and CDR2 FYNNEI. V lost 3 bases, J lost 7 bases, and 13 bases lay in between. CDR3 length: 14 residues. CDR3 sequence reads: CASSDDSAGNEQFF. The CDR3 DNA sequence: TGTGCCAGCAGTGACGACTCAGCGGGTAATGAGCAGTTCTTC.

This rearrangement joins TRBV7-8 to TRBJ2-7; TRBD2 matches 10 bases. CDR1 SGHVS and CDR2 FQNEAQ come from the germline V gene. The CDR3 extends over 15 amino acids. V trimming: 5 bases; J trimming: 6 bases; junction bases outside the gene matches: 10. This CDR3 is CASSRGAGGLGEQYF. The CDR3 bases are TGTGCCAGCAGCCGGGGAGCGGGGGGGCTTGGCGAGCAGTACTTC.

This clone has just one count. This chain uses TRBV7-6 with TRBJ2-2; D is unclear. The CDR3 totals 15 residues. Germline CDR1 is SGHVS and CDR2 is FNYEAQ. The V and J ends lost 4 bases and 0 bases respectively, with 9 bases between them. CDR3 nucleotide sequence: TGTGCCAGCAGCTCCGAGATAACGAACACCGGGGAGCTGTTTTTT. It codes for CASSSEITNTGELFF.

The V gene is TRBV6-1, the J gene TRBJ1-2; the D gene is possibly TRBD1 (6 bases). This CDR3 region has 14 residues. Trimming cost V 8 bases and J 3 bases, with 16 bases left between them. The germline CDR1 and CDR2 sequences are MNHNS and SASEGT. CDR3 region: CASGYLRGDYGYTF. In DNA, the CDR3 is TGTGCCAGCGGATACCTCAGGGGTGACTATGGCTACACCTTC.

The chain carries TRBV27 and TRBJ2-1; 8 nucleotides agree with TRBD1. The V and J ends lost 9 bases and 0 bases, in that order; junction bases with no gene match: 4. The CDR3 totals 14 residues. Germline assignment: CDR1 MNHEY and CDR2 SMNVEV (reference sequence). CDR3 in amino acids: CASRQGSSYNEQFF. The CDR3 DNA reads as TGTGCCAGTAGACAGGGGAGCTCCTACAATGAGCAGTTCTTC.

V and J are TRBV7-9 and TRBJ2-5; D gene ambiguous. CDR1 is SEHNR, CDR2 FQNEAQ, per germline (reference sequence). The CDR3 is made up of 12 amino acids. V was shortened by 5 bases and J by 5 bases, with 9 bases between the two germline ends. The CDR3, as DNA: TGTGCCAGCAGCGTAAATGAGGAGACCCAGTACTTC. Translation gives CASSVNEETQYF.

V usage is TRBV4-1 and J usage is TRBJ1-5; TRBD1 matches at 7 bases. CDR1 is MGHRA and CDR2 is YSYEKL in the germline V gene. V lost 5 bases to trimming and J lost 7 bases; unmatched junction nucleotides: 5. CDR3 size: 13 residues. The CDR3 DNA sequence: TGCGCCAGCAGCTTGTTACAGGGGCAGCCCCAGCATTTT. It translates to CASSLLQGQPQHF.

This rearrangement joins TRBV11-2 to TRBJ2-2; no definite D call. The CDR3 is 14 amino acids. CDR1 and CDR2 (germline): SGHAT, FQNNGV. V was pared by 0 bases and J by 2 bases, with 4 bases between. CDR3 DNA sequence: TGTGCCAGCAGCTTAGAAACTAACACCGGGGAGCTGTTTTTT. The encoded protein is CASSLETNTGELFF.

This chain uses TRBV7-2 with TRBJ1-2; possible D gene TRBD1, 5 bases. V dropped 0 bases and J dropped 5 bases, with 19 bases sitting between them. Per the germline V gene, CDR1 is SGHTA and CDR2 is FQGNSA. CDR3 size: 17 residues. In DNA form, the CDR3 reads TGTGCCAGCAGCTTAGCGCTTACAGGTTGGTCCTCATATGGCTACACCTTC. This encodes CASSLALTGWSSYGYTF.

This clone was observed a handful of times. The chain uses TRBV10-1 and TRBJ2-1; D ambiguous. Germline V gene sequence: CDR1 WNHNN, CDR2 SYGVQD (reference sequence). With 8 bases removed from V and 2 bases from J, the gap between germline ends came to 16 bases. This CDR3 comprises 15 residues. In DNA, the CDR3 is TGCGCCAGCCTAGGACCGCGGCCTACCTACAATGAGCAGTTCTTC. The encoded protein is CASLGPRPTYNEQFF.

V gene TRBV15 combines with J gene TRBJ2-1; perhaps TRBD1 as D (6 bases). The CDR3 totals 17 residues. V dropped 3 bases and J dropped 0 bases, with 15 bases sitting between them. Germline V gene lookup returns CDR1 LNHNV and CDR2 YYDKDF (reference sequence). The CDR3: CATSRGYQGSSYNEQFF. Written as DNA, the CDR3 is TGTGCCACCAGCAGGGGTTACCAGGGGAGCTCCTACAATGAGCAGTTCTTC.

The chain employs TRBV7-9 and TRBJ2-7; D tentatively reads TRBD1 or TRBD2 (5 bases each). The germline V gene has CDR1 SEHNR and CDR2 FQNEAQ (reference sequence). CDR3 size: 15 residues. Trimming shortened V by 2 bases and J by 2 bases, and 13 bases separated the two germline ends. Here the CDR3 reads CASSLLLGTTYEQYF. In DNA form, the CDR3 reads TGTGCCAGCAGCTTACTACTAGGGACCACCTACGAGCAGTACTTC.

The genes are TRBV15 and TRBJ2-1; 10 nucleotides line up with TRBD1. The CDR3 totals 17 residues. V dropped 1 base and J dropped 4; count of bases not matched to a gene: 7. CDR1 LNHNV and CDR2 YYDKDF come from the germline V gene (reference sequence). The CDR3 loop is CATSRGRDRGPYNEQFF. The CDR3 nucleotides are TGTGCCACCAGCAGAGGTAGGGACAGGGGCCCTTACAATGAGCAGTTCTTC.

The V call is TRBV6-5, the J call TRBJ2-3, with 11 bases lining up with TRBD1. This CDR3 is 13 amino acids long. Germline lookup yields CDR1 MNHEY and CDR2 SVGAGI. Trimming cost V 4 bases and J 11 bases; bases outside gene matches: 5. CDR3 nucleotide sequence: TGTGCCAGCAGTTGGACAGGGGGCGTCGGGCAGTATTTT. It translates to CASSWTGGVGQYF.

The rearrangement joins TRBV20-1 to TRBJ2-5; D unresolved. Germline V gene data show CDR1 as DFQATT and CDR2 as SNEGSKA (reference sequence). Trimming stripped 6 bases from V and 5 bases from J, with 10 bases between. The CDR3 has 11 amino acids. The CDR3 nucleotides are TGCAGTGCCATGCCGGCGGAGACCCAGTACTTC. Its translation is CSAMPAETQYF.

V is TRBV2 and J is TRBJ2-7, with TRBD2 as a possible D gene (6 bases). Looked up from germline, CDR1 is SNHLY and CDR2 is FYNNEI. The length of the CDR3 is 13 residues. V lost 6 bases and J 3 bases, leaving 12 bases between the germline ends. The CDR3, as DNA: TGTGCCAGCAGCGGGACTCATTACTACGAGCAGTACTTC. Its translation is CASSGTHYYEQYF. Combining the CDR3 with reference TRBV2 and TRBJ2-7 gives the whole variable domain EPEVTQTPSHQVTQMGQEVILRCVPISNHLYFYWYRQILGQKVEFLVSFYNNEISEKSEIFDDQFSVERPDGSNFTLKIRSTKLEDSAMYFCASSGTHYYEQYFGPGTRLTVT.